The 8 T cell receptor beta chains in this list originate from one sample, sequenced in a study of cytomegalovirus exposure and HLA in healthy donors. Clones were read by immunoSEQ multiplex PCR, and TCRdb kept only the in-frame ones, dropping some. The sample has approximately 260,000 clones, around 86% seen once; the top ten hold 1%. Sequencing was performed on PBMCs. Every receptor here comes from a young woman in good health and CMV-seronegative.

The chain recombines TRBV5-1 with TRBJ1-4; 7 bases map to TRBD1. The CDR3 is made up of 15 amino acids. Trimming took 6 bases from V and 0 from J; bases not matched to a gene: 5. The germline V gene has CDR1 SGHRS and CDR2 YFSETQ. Here the CDR3 reads CASKDRSATNEKLFF. CDR3 nucleotides: TGCGCCAGCAAGGACAGGAGTGCAACTAATGAAAAACTGTTTTTT.

The chain has TRBV10-3 and TRBJ2-1, with TRBD2 identical over 9 bases. V lost 10 bases, J lost 0 bases, and 10 bases stayed unmatched. The length of the CDR3 is 16 residues. CDR1 ENHRY and CDR2 SYGVKD come from the germline V gene. Here the CDR3 DNA reads TGTGCCACTAGGACTAGCGAATTCAACTCCTACAATGAGCAGTTCTTC. Protein: CATRTSEFNSYNEQFF.

This chain uses TRBV4-1 with TRBJ2-3; possibly TRBD1 for D (5 bases). V lost 6 bases, J lost 4 bases, and 11 bases lay in between. The CDR3 sequence is 13 residues long. Germline-derived CDR1 and CDR2 are MGHRA and YSYEKL. For the CDR3, the DNA is TGCGCCAGCAGACAGGTTGCCGCAGATACGCAGTATTTT. As protein: CASRQVAADTQYF.

Details on this clone: At one boundary the junction diverges from the germline segment, which might be a read error. The rearrangement joins TRBV5-1 to TRBJ1-2, with 7 positions matching TRBD1. Germline-derived CDR1 and CDR2 are SGHRS and YFSETQ. The CDR3 is made up of 14 amino acids. CDR3 DNA: TGCGCCAGCAGCCCGGACAGGTCTAAGTATGGCTACACCTTC. Encoded protein: CASSPDRSKYGYTF.

This sequence joins TRBV6-6 and TRBJ1-1, with 7 bases identical to TRBD1. The CDR3 is 15 residues long. Per the germline V gene, CDR1 is MNHNY and CDR2 is SVGAGI (reference sequence). Trimming took 6 bases from V and 0 from J; bases not matched to a gene: 7. The CDR3 DNA reads TGTGCCAGCAGCCGAACAGGGGCCATGAACACTGAAGCTTTCTTT. Its protein is CASSRTGAMNTEAFF.

The CDR3 region is CASRPGGTGNTIYF. The CDR3 nucleotides read TGTGCCAGCCGCCCCGGGGGTACCGGAAACACCATATATTTT. This chain connects TRBV6-6 to TRBJ1-3; D is possibly TRBD1 (5 bases). The CDR3 runs to 14 residues. The V and J ends lost 8 bases and 4 bases respectively, with 15 bases between them. CDR1 is MNHNY and CDR2 is SVGAGI in the germline V gene (reference sequence).

This clone came up a few times. This chain joins TRBV13 and TRBJ2-1, with TRBD2 as a possible D gene (5 bases). CDR3 length: 14 residues. The V gene lost 6 bases and the J gene lost 4 bases, with 13 bases spanning the gap. CDR1 and CDR2 (germline): PRHDT, FYEKMQ (reference sequence). The CDR3 sequence is CASSPGRRYNEQFF. The CDR3 nucleotides are TGTGCCAGCAGTCCTGGACGGAGGTACAATGAGCAGTTCTTC.

The J gene is TRBJ2-5, the V gene TRBV5-6; D is possibly TRBD1 (5 bases). The germline gives CDR1 SGHDT, CDR2 YYEEEE. Trimming removed 0 bases at V and 1 base at J, with 7 bases between. CDR3 length equals 14 residues. The CDR3: CASSLEGPQETQYF. Written as DNA, the CDR3 is TGTGCCAGCAGCTTGGAGGGGCCCCAAGAGACCCAGTACTTC.